This entry lists 8 T cell receptor beta chains sequenced from one sample in a study of beta chain features in type 1 diabetes. Isolated RNA was reverse transcribed in full, so expressed TCRB transcripts were sequenced. The assay was immunoSEQ multiplex PCR, and TCRdb's table has in-frame clones only and misses some. The sample carries about 260,000 clones, around 25% recorded once. General study points: There was a moderate but significant shortening of TCRB CDR3s in all four CD4+ subsets of Type 1 diabetes patients.

No antigen has been assigned to these receptors. Specimen: naive CD4+ T cells from blood. These receptors all come from a young woman with type 1 diabetes.

The chain combines TRBV4-2 with TRBJ2-1; TRBD1 is a possible D gene (6 bases). V dropped 1 base and J dropped 4 bases, with 11 bases sitting between them. Germline assignment: CDR1 LGHNA and CDR2 YNFKEQ. The CDR3 spans 15 residues. DNA for the CDR3: TGTGCCAGCAGCCAAGGGGGGCGGCAATACAATGAGCAGTTCTTC. It translates to CASSQGGRQYNEQFF.

This clone turned up a few times. The chain links TRBV5-1 to TRBJ2-5, with TRBD2 matching 9 bases. Germline V gene lookup returns CDR1 SGHRS and CDR2 YFSETQ. This CDR3 has 14 amino acids. V was pared by 3 bases and J by 4 bases, with 4 bases of the junction left unmatched. The CDR3 nucleotides read TGCGCCAGCAGCTCGGGACTAGCACGAGAGACCCAGTACTTC. Its protein is CASSSGLARETQYF.

The chain is built from TRBV14 and TRBJ2-5; TRBD2 aligns across 12 bases. The CDR3 contains 15 residues. Losses at the gene ends were 8 bases for V and 6 bases for J; bases not matched to a gene: 10. In germline, CDR1 is SGHDN, CDR2 FVKESK. Here the CDR3 reads CASWTSGAPRQTQYF. CDR3 sequence (DNA): TGTGCCAGCTGGACTAGCGGGGCCCCCCGGCAGACCCAGTACTTC.

This clone was recorded a few times. The chain joins TRBV30 to TRBJ1-2, with a weak D call TRBD1 (6 bases). The germline V and J ends were trimmed by 2 bases and 8 bases, with 15 bases remaining between them. Germline assignment: CDR1 GTSNPN and CDR2 SVGIG (reference sequence). The CDR3 sequence is 13 residues long. CDR3 loop: CAWSPTGLEGYTF. The CDR3 DNA is TGTGCCTGGAGTCCTACAGGGTTGGAGGGCTACACCTTC.

This clone was detected only a few times. The chain couples TRBV9 to TRBJ2-7; 8 bases align to TRBD1. The V gene's germline CDR1 is SGDLS and CDR2 YYNGEE. This CDR3 region has 16 residues. V shed 0 bases and J 0 bases; nucleotides not matched to a gene: 5. The CDR3 loop reads CASSVGAGGLSYEQYF. In DNA, the CDR3 is TGTGCCAGCAGCGTAGGAGCAGGGGGCCTCTCCTACGAGCAGTACTTC.

The chain joins TRBV29-1 to TRBJ2-6; D is uncertain. This CDR3 is 13 amino acids long. Trimming removed 4 bases at V and 4 bases at J, with 8 bases between. The germline gives CDR1 SQVTM, CDR2 ANQGSEA. The CDR3 is CSVAGSGANVLTF. The DNA for the CDR3 is TGCAGCGTTGCGGGTTCCGGGGCCAACGTCCTGACTTTC.

This clone was picked up a small number of times. The chain has TRBV5-6 and TRBJ2-1; D is perhaps TRBD1 (5 bases). Germline-derived CDR1 and CDR2 are SGHDT and YYEEEE. The CDR3 is 14 residues long. The germline V and J ends were trimmed by 0 bases and 4 bases, with 8 bases remaining between them. This chain's CDR3 is CASSLVRGYNEQFF. CDR3 DNA sequence: TGTGCCAGCAGCTTGGTTAGGGGATACAATGAGCAGTTCTTC.

This chain connects TRBV4-2 to TRBJ2-7, with TRBD2 identical over 14 bases. CDR1 is LGHNA, CDR2 YNFKEQ, per germline. CDR3 length: 15 amino acids. V lost 4 bases to trimming and J lost 5 bases; unmatched junction nucleotides: 4. In DNA form, the CDR3 reads TGTGCCAGCAGCCGGGGACTAGCGGGAGAGGACGAGCAGTACTTC. Its protein product is CASSRGLAGEDEQYF.